This T cell receptor (beta chain) was retrieved from a study of T-cell memory formation after mild COVID-19. Study context: Clustering of TCRs was largely donor specific. Whole-study results and caveats: A subset of responding clones appeared in pre-infection memory, suggesting cross-reactive memory joined.

From the 5' RACE reads, TCRdb called clonotypes with MiXCR, one entry per CDR3 protein. Of about 340,000 distinct CDR3 sequences listed, around 14% are singletons. As to this clonotype: Its target is not known.

This clonotype was sampled from a man aged 18 to 30 who had mild COVID-19 (a few samples of this study predate the infection). Cell type and time point are not known. The source material was PBMCs or a T cell subset sorted from them (not recorded which).

CDR3 sequence: CASTLLAGGVGEQFF. The CDR3 DNA reads as TGTGCCAGCACCCTACTAGCGGGGGGAGTCGGTGAGCAGTTCTTC. The chain carries TRBV12-3 or TRBV12-4 and TRBJ2-1, with 12 bases aligning to TRBD2. This CDR3 comprises 15 residues. V lost 7 bases, J lost 9 bases, and 10 bases stayed unmatched.